This is a list of T cell receptor beta chains from one sample in a study of vaccination effects on CD4 cells after COVID-19. Their target antigens are unknown. Produced via immunoSEQ multiplex PCR; TCRdb's table is partial and in-frame only. The profile shows more than 45,000 clones, roughly 77% of them singletons. This specimen consisted of CD4+ T cells from PBMCs cultured with HIV peptides, obtained before COVID-19 vaccination. The receptors were gathered from a human donor who had a prior SARS-CoV-2 infection. Both conserved end residues are part of each CDR3. D genes are given only for firm matches. Size is stated for part of the rows, as once, few or many counts, or as a class when the clone is expanded.

>14|NA|NA|TRBV6-5|TRBJ1-3
TGTGCCAGCAGCCCCACAGGGTCCAGAAACACCATATATTTT
CASSPTGSRNTIYF
>11|NA|NA|TRBV5-4|TRBJ2-5
TGTGCCAGCAGCTTCCAAGAGACCCAGTACTTC
CASSFQETQYF
>11|NA|NA|TRBV7-2|TRBJ1-1
TGTGCCAGCAGCAGGAACACTGAAGCTTTCTTT
CASSRNTEAFF
>15|NA|many|TRBV7-2|TRBJ2-1
TGTGCCAGCAGCCGGGTACGGGGCTCCTACAATGAGCAGTTCTTC
CASSRVRGSYNEQFF
>12|NA|NA|TRBV2|TRBJ1-2
TGTGCCAGCAGTGAATGGCGCTATGGCTACACCTTC
CASSEWRYGYTF
>12|NA|NA|TRBV28|TRBJ1-2
TGTGCCAGCAGTTTTGGGTCCCTTGGCTACACCTTC
CASSFGSLGYTF
>15|NA|NA|TRBV24-1|TRBJ2-3
TGTGCCACCAGTTTAGGGGGATTTAGCACAGATACGCAGTATTTT
CATSLGGFSTDTQYF
>13|NA|NA|TRBV29-1|TRBJ2-7
TGCAGCGTTGAAGGAGGAGGGGGCTACGAGCAGTACTTC
CSVEGGGGYEQYF
>15|NA|NA|TRBV6-1|TRBJ1-5
TGTGCCAGCAGTGAAGTGGCAGGGTCAAATCAGCCCCAGCATTTT
CASSEVAGSNQPQHF
>14|TRBD2|NA|TRBV20-1|TRBJ2-7
TGCAGTGCTAGTCCCGGGACTAACTCCTACGAGCAGTACTTC
CSASPGTNSYEQYF
>16|TRBD2|once|TRBV5-1|TRBJ2-3
TGCGCCAGCAGTACGACCGGGACTAGCGGCACAGATACGCAGTATTTT
CASSTTGTSGTDTQYF
>16|TRBD1|NA|TRBV11-3|TRBJ1-6
TGTGCCAGCAGCTTAGCTGTGGGACAGGGTGATTCACCCCTCCACTTT
CASSLAVGQGDSPLHF
>16|NA|NA|TRBV5-4|TRBJ2-3
TGTGCCAGCAGCCAACACCTGAACCCTAGCACAGATACGCAGTATTTT
CASSQHLNPSTDTQYF
>16|NA|NA|TRBV4-2|TRBJ1-4
TGTGCCAGCAGCCAAGGACAGCCGGAGTTTGGTGAAAAACTGTTTTTT
CASSQGQPEFGEKLFF
>13|NA|NA|TRBV6-5|TRBJ2-7
TGTGCCAGCAGTAGGTACTCCCGAAGCGAGCAGTACTTC
CASSRYSRSEQYF
>14|NA|NA|TRBV2|TRBJ1-3
TGTGCCAGCAGTGAACAGGGAGCTGGAAACACCATATATTTT
CASSEQGAGNTIYF
>17|NA|NA|TRBV7-8|TRBJ2-7
TGTGCCAGCAGCTTAAGTGGGTGGGTGCGGGGCTCCTACGAGCAGTACTTC
CASSLSGWVRGSYEQYF